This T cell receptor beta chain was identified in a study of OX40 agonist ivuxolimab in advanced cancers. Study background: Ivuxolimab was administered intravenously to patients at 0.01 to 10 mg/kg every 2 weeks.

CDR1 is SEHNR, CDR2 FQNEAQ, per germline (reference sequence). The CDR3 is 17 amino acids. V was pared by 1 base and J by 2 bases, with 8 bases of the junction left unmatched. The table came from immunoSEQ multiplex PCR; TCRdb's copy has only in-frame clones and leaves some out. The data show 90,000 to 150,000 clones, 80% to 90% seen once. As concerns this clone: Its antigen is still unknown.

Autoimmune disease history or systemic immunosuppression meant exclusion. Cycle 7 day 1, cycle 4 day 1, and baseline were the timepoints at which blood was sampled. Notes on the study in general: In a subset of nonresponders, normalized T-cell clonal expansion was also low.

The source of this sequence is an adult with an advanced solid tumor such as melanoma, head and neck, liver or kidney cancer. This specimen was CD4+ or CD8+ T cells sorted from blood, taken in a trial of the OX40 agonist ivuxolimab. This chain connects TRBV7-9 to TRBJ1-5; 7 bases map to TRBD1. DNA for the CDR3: TGTGCCAGCAGCTTAGGCCCAACAGGGGACGGCAATCAGCCCCAGCATTTT. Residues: CASSLGPTGDGNQPQHF.